This TCR beta chain was profiled in a study of spatial heterogeneity in lung cancer (dated by TCRdb to the late 2010s). For the study in its entirety: Donors were some 67 patients with early-stage, untreated non-small cell lung cancer from the lung TRACERx cohort. The study quantitatively compared TCR alpha and beta repertoires across multiple tumor regions, matched nontumor lung and blood in non-small cell lung cancer. At surgery, 200 or so tumor regions, some 61 matched nontumor lung samples and more than 55 PBMC samples were TCR-sequenced for both alpha and beta chains. In the raw uncorrected reads, each unique combination of TCR and UMI appeared more than ten times on average. TCR repertoire features were related to nonsynonymous mutation counts determined by whole-exome sequencing of tumor tissue. Beta-chain transcripts were consistently detected in greater numbers than alpha-chain transcripts, which likely reflects a higher abundance of beta-chain transcripts. Follow-up PBMC samples were sequenced whenever available, with a median time to follow-up of 2 to 3 years after resection. On the study overall, not on this receptor specifically: Only around 15 patients were included in comparisons of baseline and follow-up blood repertoires. Additional single-cell paired TCR alpha and beta sequencing was considered necessary to confirm, at a functional level, the hypothesis that regional TCRs recognize regional mutations. Ubiquitous expanded tumor TCRs were found in blood more often at tumor resection than at routine follow-up.

Library preparation used 5' RACE. For sequencing, a NextSeq 500 was employed. In the TCR library protocol, a unique molecular identifier was attached to each TCR cDNA molecule so that PCR and sequencing errors could be corrected. In the authors' own workflow: TCR identification, UMI-based error correction and CDR3 extraction were performed with Decombinator tools. Expanded TCRs were defined as those above a frequency of 2 per 1,000, corresponding to the top 1% of the tumor frequency distribution. Each repertoire was subsampled 100 times to 5,000 TCRs, after which Renyi diversity was computed with the R vegan package. To build CDR3 similarity networks, amino acid triplet string-kernel similarity was used, and CDR3s were connected when their pairwise similarity was above 0.82. Starting from the raw public reads, TCRdb applied fastp trimming at Q25, assembled clones with MiXCR and retained in-frame beta chains. Here each entry gathers all rows of one CDR3 protein and keeps the most common genes and DNA. The V and J calls were determined by TCRdb, not by the authors. The sample yields about 20,000 distinct CDR3 sequences; about 9.1% were counted once. 35% to 45% of the sample is in the top ten clones.

Explained via the paper, the time point label denotes: blood at routine non-recurrence follow-up after resection. For TCR sequencing, whole RNA was extracted from tumor and nontumor lung tissue, or from cryopreserved PBMC samples, and no cell sorting was done. Patients were selected for TCR sequencing only if sufficient RNA was available from at least two tumor regions. Compared with germline, V lacks 6 bases and J lacks 1 base; bases without a gene match: 10. The CDR3 contains 16 residues, cysteine and phenylalanine counted. Of all the DNA, just the CDR3 is kept, 48 bases in frame from base 1. This clonotype was seen ten or more times. Its antigen is still unknown. Base qualities are not provided; no much larger clone lies one nucleotide away.

The origin of this receptor is a female donor with early-stage non-small cell lung cancer. The chain employs TRBV12-3 or TRBV12-4 and TRBJ2-3, and 7 junction bases match TRBD1. Sequences were derived from PBMCs, sampled at follow-up. In nucleotides, the sequence is TGTGCCAGCAGGTACCAGACAGGGAGAGGCACAGATACGCAGTATTTT. Its product reads: CASRYQTGRGTDTQYF.